What follows are 15 T cell receptor beta chains derived from one specimen sequenced in a study of T cell responses to AZD1222 COVID-19 vaccine (dated by TCRdb to about 2021). The library was built by means of the immunoSEQ multiplex PCR assay. TCRdb stores this immuneACCESS table with in-frame sequences only. Part of the clones is absent; in the studies checked, under half of the shortfall reflects unresolved V genes, and no reason is known for the rest. The sample records more than 85,000 clones, approximately 87% of which are singletons. Together, the top ten hold around 3.2% of the sample. The sample's time point label, in plain terms: baseline before first vaccination. Specimen: peripheral blood, collected on day 0 of AZD1222 vaccination. These receptors came from an adult in good health.

The chain joins TRBV5-1 to TRBJ2-7; TRBD1 matches 8 bases. Trimming cost V 5 bases and J 4 bases; bases outside gene matches: 8. In germline, CDR1 is SGHRS, CDR2 YFSETQ. This CDR3 comprises 14 residues. DNA of the CDR3: TGCGCCAGCAGACCTCGGACAGGGTCGTACGAGCAGTACTTC. This encodes CASRPRTGSYEQYF.

The V gene is TRBV19, the J gene TRBJ1-5; the D is unclear. Germline lookup yields CDR1 LNHDA and CDR2 SQIVND (reference sequence). Trimming took off 4 bases at V and 6 bases at J, with 10 bases between the two ends. The CDR3 has 13 amino acids. The CDR3 DNA is TGTGCCAGTAGTAGCAGGATTAGTCAGCCCCAGCATTTT. As protein: CASSSRISQPQHF.

V usage is TRBV7-6 and J usage is TRBJ2-2; D perhaps matches TRBD1 (6 bases). The CDR3 is 16 residues long. CDR1 is SGHVS, CDR2 FNYEAQ, per germline. Trimming pared 5 bases from V and 3 bases from J, leaving 16 bases between. CDR3 DNA: TGTGCCAGCAGCCCCATCAGGGGCCGAGACACCGGGGAGCTGTTTTTT. It codes for CASSPIRGRDTGELFF.

V and J are TRBV6-6 and TRBJ1-5; 8 bases are shared with TRBD1. V was clipped by 1 base and J by 6 bases; unmatched bases: 5. Germline CDR1 MNHNY, CDR2 SVGAGI (reference sequence). The CDR3 runs 15 residues. This CDR3 is CASSYWTGSGQPQHF. CDR3 DNA sequence: TGTGCCAGCAGTTACTGGACAGGGAGTGGTCAGCCCCAGCATTTT.

The chain employs TRBV18 and TRBJ1-1, with 7 bases that match TRBD1. Germline V gene sequence: CDR1 KGHSH, CDR2 LQKENI. Trimming removed 1 base from V and 6 bases from J; junction bases left unmatched: 5. This CDR3 comprises 14 residues. The CDR3 sequence is CASSPQGGRSEAFF. The CDR3 DNA reads as TGTGCCAGCTCACCACAAGGGGGCCGGTCTGAAGCTTTCTTT.

This clone is a singleton in its sample. The chain has TRBV23-1 and TRBJ1-1, with D perhaps matching TRBD1 (5 bases). TRBV23-1 is an open reading frame, and its role is uncertain. V lost 0 bases to trimming and J lost 0 bases, with 14 bases between them. This CDR3 region has 17 residues. This CDR3 reads CASSQSGRDHMNTEAFF. CDR3 bases: TGCGCCAGCAGTCAATCAGGCAGGGACCACATGAACACTGAAGCTTTCTTT.

This clone has only a few counts. The genes are TRBV27 and TRBJ2-1; TRBD1 matches at 7 bases. The CDR3 sequence is 18 residues long. Trimming removed 4 bases from V and 0 bases from J; junction bases left unmatched: 12. Germline V lookup: CDR1 MNHEY, CDR2 SMNVEV (reference sequence). The CDR3 is CASSSPSRTGSSYNEQFF. The CDR3 nucleotides are TGTGCCAGCAGTTCGCCATCTAGGACAGGCAGCTCCTACAATGAGCAGTTCTTC.

The CDR3 bases are TGTGCCAGCAGCCTCAGACAGGGCGGGGGATACGAGCAGTACTTC. Encoded protein: CASSLRQGGGYEQYF. The chain uses TRBV5-4 and TRBJ2-7; possibly TRBD1 or TRBD2 for D (7 bases each). V gave up 4 bases and J gave up 4 bases, with 18 bases separating them. The CDR3 totals 15 residues. The germline V gene has CDR1 SGHNT and CDR2 YYREEE (reference sequence).

V gene TRBV19 combines with J gene TRBJ1-1; the match to TRBD1 covers 10 bases. Germline-derived CDR1 and CDR2 are LNHDA and SQIVND (reference sequence). The CDR3 runs 15 residues. With V trimmed by 3 bases and J by 6 bases, 7 bases remained unmatched. CDR3 protein: CASSIPLGTGAEAFF. CDR3 coding DNA: TGTGCCAGTAGTATCCCTCTCGGGACAGGGGCTGAAGCTTTCTTT.

The CDR3 protein is CASRDDWTGGYTF. In DNA, the CDR3 is TGCGCCAGCAGGGACGACTGGACCGGTGGCTACACCTTC. The V gene is TRBV5-1, the J gene TRBJ1-2; D gene uncertain. The length of the CDR3 is 13 residues. The V gene lost 5 bases and the J gene lost 7 bases, with 15 bases spanning the gap. CDR1 and CDR2 from the germline V gene are SGHRS and YFSETQ.

The rearrangement links TRBV9 to TRBJ2-1, with D perhaps matching TRBD1 (5 bases). Germline lookup yields CDR1 SGDLS and CDR2 YYNGEE. Trimming removed 2 bases from V and 0 bases from J, with 12 bases in between. The CDR3 is 16 residues long. Here the CDR3 reads CASSVHYRSSYNEQFF. The CDR3 DNA follows: TGTGCCAGCAGCGTCCACTACAGGAGCTCCTACAATGAGCAGTTCTTC.

The chain is built from TRBV4-1 and TRBJ1-2; 7 positions match TRBD1. V shed 0 bases, J shed 4 bases, and the junction held 14 bases outside the gene matches. CDR1 is MGHRA, CDR2 YSYEKL, per germline. CDR3 size: 18 residues. CDR3 region: CASSQDVYRQGSSYGYTF. CDR3 nucleotide sequence: TGCGCCAGCAGCCAAGATGTTTATCGACAGGGTAGCAGCTATGGCTACACCTTC.

The J gene is TRBJ2-3, the V gene TRBV27, with TRBD1 matching over 8 bases. The CDR3 loop spans 14 amino acids. Germline CDR1 reads MNHEY; CDR2 reads SMNVEV (reference sequence). The J segment lost 5 bases and the V segment lost 8 bases, leaving 9 bases of the junction unmatched. CDR3 region: CASSRGPGRDTQYF. For the CDR3, the DNA is TGTGCCAGCTCCAGGGGGCCCGGGAGAGATACGCAGTATTTT.

The chain joins TRBV28 to TRBJ1-3; 9 bases line up with TRBD1. Losses at the gene ends were 6 bases for V and 2 bases for J; bases not matched to a gene: 8. This CDR3 is built from 16 residues. Germline values: CDR1 MDHEN, CDR2 SYDVKM. As DNA, the CDR3 is TGTGCCAGCAGCGCTCCGGGACAGGGAACTGGAAACACCATATATTTT. As protein: CASSAPGQGTGNTIYF.

This clone has just a few counts. The rearrangement links TRBV5-6 to TRBJ1-3; D is undetermined. CDR3 length: 16 amino acids. V was trimmed by 0 bases and J by 2 bases, leaving 12 bases between them. Per the germline V gene, CDR1 is SGHDT and CDR2 is YYEEEE. The CDR3 DNA follows: TGTGCCAGCAGCTTGGGGGTGTCGGTTGCTGGAAACACCATATATTTT. Translating gives CASSLGVSVAGNTIYF.